This is a list of T cell receptor beta chains from one sample in a study of T cell responses to AZD1222 COVID-19 vaccine. Sequencing used immunoSEQ multiplex PCR; TCRdb keeps in-frame clones, though not all of them. The sample consists of approximately 150,000 clones, 92% of them appearing once. The input for sequencing was peripheral blood, taken 28 days after the second AZD1222 dose. The receptors come from an adult who received the AZD1222 COVID-19 vaccine. CDR3s include the opening cysteine and the closing phenylalanine or tryptophan. Each record gives: clone size, D gene, V gene, J gene, CDR3 DNA, CDR3 protein. D genes are given only for firm matches. Not every row has a clone size; where given, it reads once, few, many or a size class.

abundance: few
d_gene: -
v_gene: TRBV7-8
j_gene: TRBJ1-5
CDR3nt: TGTGCCAGCAGCTTAGGGATCTGGTCAGCGGGTAATCAGCCCCAGCATTTT
CDR3aa: CASSLGIWSAGNQPQHF

abundance: -
d_gene: TRBD1
v_gene: TRBV4-1
j_gene: TRBJ2-7
CDR3nt: TGCGCCAGCAGCCGTAGGACCGGGACAGGGTTTGGCGAGCAGTACTTC
CDR3aa: CASSRRTGTGFGEQYF

abundance: few
d_gene: TRBD2
v_gene: TRBV9
j_gene: TRBJ2-1
CDR3nt: TGTGCCAGCAGCGTAGGCGCTAGCGGTTACAATGAGCAGTTCTTC
CDR3aa: CASSVGASGYNEQFF

abundance: -
d_gene: -
v_gene: TRBV5-4
j_gene: TRBJ1-3
CDR3nt: TGTGCCAGCGGGGGGGTCTCTGGAAACACCATATATTTT
CDR3aa: CASGGVSGNTIYF

abundance: once
d_gene: TRBD1
v_gene: TRBV24-1
j_gene: TRBJ1-5
CDR3nt: TGTGCCACCAGTGGGGACAGGGGCTTAGCTCCCAATCAGCCCCAGCATTTT
CDR3aa: CATSGDRGLAPNQPQHF

abundance: -
d_gene: TRBD1
v_gene: TRBV30
j_gene: TRBJ1-3
CDR3nt: TGTGCCTGGCGGGACAGGAGACGCATCGGTACTGGAAACACCATATATTTT
CDR3aa: CAWRDRRRIGTGNTIYF

abundance: -
d_gene: -
v_gene: TRBV2
j_gene: TRBJ1-2
CDR3nt: TGTGCCAGCAGTGCTCCGACCTCTAACTATGGCTACACCTTC
CDR3aa: CASSAPTSNYGYTF

abundance: -
d_gene: TRBD1
v_gene: TRBV29-1
j_gene: TRBJ2-5
CDR3nt: TGCAGCGAATCCGGGACAGGGGGAACCCAGTACTTC
CDR3aa: CSESGTGGTQYF

abundance: -
d_gene: TRBD2
v_gene: TRBV5-1
j_gene: TRBJ2-5
CDR3nt: TGCGCCAGCAGTACCGGGACTAGCGAAGAAGAGACCCAGTACTTC
CDR3aa: CASSTGTSEEETQYF

abundance: -
d_gene: -
v_gene: TRBV7-3
j_gene: TRBJ1-1
CDR3nt: TGTGCCAGCAGCTTAACATCGGGGAACACTGAAGCTTTCTTT
CDR3aa: CASSLTSGNTEAFF

abundance: once
d_gene: TRBD2
v_gene: TRBV5-5
j_gene: TRBJ2-1
CDR3nt: TGTGCCAGCAGCTTCGGGACTAGCGGGAGCAATGAGCAGTTCTTC
CDR3aa: CASSFGTSGSNEQFF

abundance: -
d_gene: TRBD1
v_gene: TRBV10-3
j_gene: TRBJ2-2
CDR3nt: TGTGCCATCAGTGACCGGGACAGGTCTACAATCACGAACACCGGGGAGCTGTTTTTT
CDR3aa: CAISDRDRSTITNTGELFF

abundance: -
d_gene: TRBD2
v_gene: TRBV29-1
j_gene: TRBJ2-1
CDR3nt: TGCAGCGTTGAAGCTCCGACTAGCGGGAGGACAATATACAATGAGCAGTTCTTC
CDR3aa: CSVEAPTSGRTIYNEQFF

abundance: -
d_gene: -
v_gene: TRBV30
j_gene: TRBJ1-2
CDR3nt: TGTGCCTCATGGGGAGGTGGCTACACCTTC
CDR3aa: CASWGGGYTF

abundance: -
d_gene: -
v_gene: TRBV7-9
j_gene: TRBJ2-3
CDR3nt: TGTGCCAGCAGCCCCCAGACTCCAGATACGCAGTATTTT
CDR3aa: CASSPQTPDTQYF

abundance: -
d_gene: -
v_gene: TRBV5-1
j_gene: TRBJ1-2
CDR3nt: TGCGCCAGCAGCTTTCAGGGTTATGGCTACACCTTC
CDR3aa: CASSFQGYGYTF

abundance: -
d_gene: TRBD1
v_gene: TRBV7-9
j_gene: TRBJ2-2
CDR3nt: TGTGCCAGCAGCTTTAGGACAGGGTTGCTCGGGGAGCTGTTTTTT
CDR3aa: CASSFRTGLLGELFF

abundance: once
d_gene: -
v_gene: TRBV27
j_gene: TRBJ2-1
CDR3nt: TGTGCCAGCAGTTTAGGAAACCCTTCCTACAATGAGCAGTTCTTC
CDR3aa: CASSLGNPSYNEQFF

abundance: -
d_gene: -
v_gene: TRBV6-5
j_gene: TRBJ2-1
CDR3nt: TGTGCCAGCAACTCCCTCGCCAATGAGCAGTTCTTC
CDR3aa: CASNSLANEQFF

abundance: -
d_gene: -
v_gene: TRBV18
j_gene: TRBJ2-4
CDR3nt: TGTGCCAGCTCACCACGTCAGGCTTACCTAGCCAAAAACATTCAGTACTTC
CDR3aa: CASSPRQAYLAKNIQYF

abundance: -
d_gene: TRBD2
v_gene: TRBV14
j_gene: TRBJ2-3
CDR3nt: TGTGCCAGCAGTCGATTCGGGACTAGCGACACAGATACGCAGTATTTT
CDR3aa: CASSRFGTSDTDTQYF

abundance: -
d_gene: TRBD1
v_gene: TRBV19
j_gene: TRBJ2-1
CDR3nt: TGTGCCAGTAGTCACGGACAGGGGGTCTACAATGAGCAGTTCTTC
CDR3aa: CASSHGQGVYNEQFF

abundance: -
d_gene: -
v_gene: TRBV28
j_gene: TRBJ2-7
CDR3nt: TGTGCCAGCAGTTCCCCGGGACACTGGAACGAGCAGTACTTC
CDR3aa: CASSSPGHWNEQYF

abundance: -
d_gene: -
v_gene: TRBV11-2
j_gene: TRBJ2-1
CDR3nt: TGTGCCAGCAGCTGGGGACCACAGTTCGGTGAGCAGTTCTTC
CDR3aa: CASSWGPQFGEQFF

abundance: -
d_gene: TRBD2
v_gene: TRBV7-9
j_gene: TRBJ2-1
CDR3nt: TGTGCCAGCAGCTTGGGACTAGCGGGAAATCGCGATGAGCAGTTCTTC
CDR3aa: CASSLGLAGNRDEQFF

abundance: -
d_gene: -
v_gene: TRBV2
j_gene: TRBJ1-4
CDR3nt: TGTGCCAGCAGGGCGGGGATGGCTAATGAAAAACTGTTTTTT
CDR3aa: CASRAGMANEKLFF

abundance: -
d_gene: TRBD2
v_gene: TRBV4-1
j_gene: TRBJ2-1
CDR3nt: TGCGCCAGCAGCCAAGTTGGGCGGGAGATCCCCAATGAGCAGTTCTTC
CDR3aa: CASSQVGREIPNEQFF

abundance: -
d_gene: -
v_gene: TRBV27
j_gene: TRBJ2-7
CDR3nt: TGTGCCAGCAGTTTACTCCCAGGGCAGAAGCAGTACTTC
CDR3aa: CASSLLPGQKQYF

abundance: -
d_gene: -
v_gene: TRBV19
j_gene: TRBJ2-1
CDR3nt: TGTGCCAGTAGCGACGAAATCTACAATGAGCAGTTCTTC
CDR3aa: CASSDEIYNEQFF

abundance: -
d_gene: -
v_gene: TRBV4-3
j_gene: TRBJ1-4
CDR3nt: TGCGCCAGCAGCCAAGATTCTACAACTAATGAAAAACTGTTTTTT
CDR3aa: CASSQDSTTNEKLFF

abundance: -
d_gene: -
v_gene: TRBV5-1
j_gene: TRBJ1-3
CDR3nt: TGCGCCAGCAGCGCCGGGACGGCGGCTAACACCATATATTTT
CDR3aa: CASSAGTAANTIYF

abundance: -
d_gene: -
v_gene: TRBV7-9
j_gene: TRBJ1-1
CDR3nt: TGTGCCAGCAGCTCCGTGGGGGCAGGGTCGTATCTAGCTTTCTTT
CDR3aa: CASSSVGAGSYLAFF

abundance: -
d_gene: -
v_gene: TRBV14
j_gene: TRBJ1-5
CDR3nt: TGTGCCAGCAGCCAAGATCGAGTGACAGCCCAGCATTTT
CDR3aa: CASSQDRVTAQHF

abundance: -
d_gene: TRBD1
v_gene: TRBV3-1/TRBV3-2
j_gene: TRBJ2-7
CDR3nt: TGTGCCAGCAGCCGGGGACAGACGACCTACGAGCAGTACTTC
CDR3aa: CASSRGQTTYEQYF

abundance: once
d_gene: TRBD2
v_gene: TRBV10-3
j_gene: TRBJ2-7
CDR3nt: TGTGCCATCAGGACTAGCGGGAACTCCTACGAGCAGTACTTC
CDR3aa: CAIRTSGNSYEQYF

abundance: -
d_gene: TRBD1
v_gene: TRBV10-3
j_gene: TRBJ1-2
CDR3nt: TGTGCCAGCGGGGAGTCGGGACAGGGGGTAGGTGGCTACACCTTC
CDR3aa: CASGESGQGVGGYTF

abundance: -
d_gene: -
v_gene: TRBV25-1
j_gene: TRBJ1-2
CDR3nt: TGTGCCAGCAGCTCCGGACGGTTCTATGGCTACACCTTC
CDR3aa: CASSSGRFYGYTF

abundance: -
d_gene: -
v_gene: TRBV5-1
j_gene: TRBJ2-5
CDR3nt: TGCGCCAGCAGCTTGGCTGTCGGGCGCATCCAAGAGACCCAGTACTTC
CDR3aa: CASSLAVGRIQETQYF

abundance: -
d_gene: -
v_gene: TRBV5-5
j_gene: TRBJ2-3
CDR3nt: TGTGCCAGCAGCTTGGAGTGGCGTACGCAGTATTTT
CDR3aa: CASSLEWRTQYF

abundance: once
d_gene: -
v_gene: TRBV5-1
j_gene: TRBJ1-3
CDR3nt: TGCGCCAGCAGTTATACAGGACTAAGAACTGGAAACACCATATATTTT
CDR3aa: CASSYTGLRTGNTIYF

abundance: -
d_gene: -
v_gene: TRBV19
j_gene: TRBJ2-6
CDR3nt: TGTGCCAGTAGTATGGGGGCCACCTCTGGGGCCAACGTCCTGACTTTC
CDR3aa: CASSMGATSGANVLTF

abundance: -
d_gene: -
v_gene: TRBV19
j_gene: TRBJ2-3
CDR3nt: TGTGCCAGTAGGGGACCCCCCCCAGACACCGGTCGGACAGATACGCAGTATTTT
CDR3aa: CASRGPPPDTGRTDTQYF

abundance: -
d_gene: -
v_gene: TRBV7-3
j_gene: TRBJ2-5
CDR3nt: TGTGCCAGCAGCTCCGAGCCGCAAGAGACCCAGTACTTC
CDR3aa: CASSSEPQETQYF

abundance: -
d_gene: -
v_gene: TRBV7-3
j_gene: TRBJ2-1
CDR3nt: TGTGCCAGCAGCTTAAACGGGCTAGTCCTGAATGAGCAGTTCTTC
CDR3aa: CASSLNGLVLNEQFF

abundance: -
d_gene: -
v_gene: TRBV6-5
j_gene: TRBJ1-5
CDR3nt: TGTGCCAGCAGCCTACACAGAGATCAGCCCCAGCATTTT
CDR3aa: CASSLHRDQPQHF

abundance: -
d_gene: -
v_gene: TRBV7-3
j_gene: TRBJ2-3
CDR3nt: TGTGCCAGCAGCCCCCGCCGTGCCACAGATACGCAGTATTTT
CDR3aa: CASSPRRATDTQYF

abundance: -
d_gene: -
v_gene: TRBV5-4
j_gene: TRBJ2-3
CDR3nt: TGTGCCAGCAGCTTGGGACCCTCTGATACGCAGTATTTT
CDR3aa: CASSLGPSDTQYF

abundance: -
d_gene: TRBD2
v_gene: TRBV4-3
j_gene: TRBJ2-1
CDR3nt: TGCGCCAGCAGCCAAGGGACTAGCGGCAGAAATGAGCAGTTCTTC
CDR3aa: CASSQGTSGRNEQFF

abundance: -
d_gene: -
v_gene: TRBV5-1
j_gene: TRBJ2-3
CDR3nt: TGCGCCAGCGGCGACCGGGAACGCCTCACAGATACGCAGTATTTT
CDR3aa: CASGDRERLTDTQYF

abundance: -
d_gene: -
v_gene: TRBV28
j_gene: TRBJ1-5
CDR3nt: TGTGCCATAAGAGGTCCAGCCTGGAGCAATCAGCCCCAGCATTTT
CDR3aa: CAIRGPAWSNQPQHF

abundance: -
d_gene: TRBD1
v_gene: TRBV5-1
j_gene: TRBJ1-2
CDR3nt: TGCGCCAGCAGCTTGGGGGACAGGGAGAACGGCTACACCTTC
CDR3aa: CASSLGDRENGYTF

abundance: -
d_gene: -
v_gene: TRBV2
j_gene: TRBJ2-2
CDR3nt: TGTGCCAGCAGTGAAGCGCTACAGGGTGGCGGGGAGCTGTTTTTT
CDR3aa: CASSEALQGGGELFF

abundance: -
d_gene: -
v_gene: TRBV24-1
j_gene: TRBJ1-1
CDR3nt: TGTGCCACCAGTGATTCCCTGGGGCATGAAGCTTTCTTT
CDR3aa: CATSDSLGHEAFF

abundance: -
d_gene: TRBD2
v_gene: TRBV5-1
j_gene: TRBJ2-1
CDR3nt: TGCGCCAGCAGCACCTTGGCGGGAGCTAACAATGAGCAGTTCTTC
CDR3aa: CASSTLAGANNEQFF

abundance: -
d_gene: -
v_gene: TRBV27
j_gene: TRBJ1-5
CDR3nt: TGTGCCAGCAGAGCGGCGGGCAATCAGCCCCAGCATTTT
CDR3aa: CASRAAGNQPQHF

abundance: -
d_gene: -
v_gene: TRBV14
j_gene: TRBJ2-7
CDR3nt: TGTGCCAGCAGCCAAGGATGGGGAACCTACGAGCAGTACTTC
CDR3aa: CASSQGWGTYEQYF

abundance: -
d_gene: -
v_gene: TRBV29-1
j_gene: TRBJ2-1
CDR3nt: TGCAGCGCCGCCCTCATGAGCGGCCCCTACAATGAGCAGTTCTTC
CDR3aa: CSAALMSGPYNEQFF